This TCR beta chain was profiled in a study of T cells after yellow fever vaccination. Germline V lookup: CDR1 ENHRY, CDR2 SYGVKD. The trim removed 2 bases at V and 4 bases at J, leaving 8 bases unmatched. This CDR3 comprises 16 residues. Template switching with 5'RACE generated the TCR cDNA and added a universal primer site and UMIs. TCRdb itself ran the 5' RACE reads through MiXCR, one entry per CDR3 protein. The table shows about 230,000 distinct CDR3 sequences, with around 6.7% occurring only once. The sample holds many counts of this clonotype. The sample consisted of CD4+ T cells sorted from PBMCs, taken on the day of the yellow fever booster vaccination. This chain joins TRBV10-3 and TRBJ2-7; 10 bases map to TRBD2. This TCR derives from a man aged 30-40 years who received the YFV17D yellow fever vaccine. The CDR3 here is CAISEVLAGASYEQYF. The CDR3 region has the DNA TGTGCCATCAGTGAGGTTCTAGCGGGGGCATCGTACGAGCAGTACTTC.